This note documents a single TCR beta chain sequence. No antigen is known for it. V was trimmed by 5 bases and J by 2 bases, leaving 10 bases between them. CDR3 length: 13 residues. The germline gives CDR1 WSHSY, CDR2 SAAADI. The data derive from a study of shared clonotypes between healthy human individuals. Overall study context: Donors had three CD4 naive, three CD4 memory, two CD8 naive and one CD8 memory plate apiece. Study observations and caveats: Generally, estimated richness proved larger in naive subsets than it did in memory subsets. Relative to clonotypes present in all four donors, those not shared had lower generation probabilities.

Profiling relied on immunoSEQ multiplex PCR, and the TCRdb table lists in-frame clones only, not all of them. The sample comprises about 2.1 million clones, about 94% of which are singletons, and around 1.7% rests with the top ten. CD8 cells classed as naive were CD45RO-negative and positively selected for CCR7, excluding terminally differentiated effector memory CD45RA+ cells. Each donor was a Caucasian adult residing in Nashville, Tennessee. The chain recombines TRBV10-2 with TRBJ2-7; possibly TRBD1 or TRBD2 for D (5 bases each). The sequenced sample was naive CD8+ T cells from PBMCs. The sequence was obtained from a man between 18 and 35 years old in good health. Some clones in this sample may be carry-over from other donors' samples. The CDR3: CASSIGATYEQYF. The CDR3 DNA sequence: TGCGCCAGCAGTATCGGGGCTACCTACGAGCAGTACTTC.